This T cell receptor (beta chain) stems from a study of PD-L1 blockade in urothelial cancer. The table lists this clone with a count of one. Germline V gene data show CDR1 as SGHRS and CDR2 as YFSETQ. This CDR3 has 16 residues. Trimming cost V 0 bases and J 5 bases; bases outside gene matches: 10. The repertoire was sequenced with immunoSEQ multiplex PCR; TCRdb's copy has only in-frame clones and lacks some. The data hold about 41,000 clones, with about 85% observed a single time. Noted time point: peripheral blood 6 weeks after treatment start. Urothelial carcinoma, locally advanced or metastatic, affected the patients.

The chain links TRBV5-1 to TRBJ2-7; 8 bases match TRBD2. The TCR sequence derives from a man between 65 and 85 years old with urothelial cancer. The specimen was PBMCs, collected around atezolizumab (anti-PD-L1) treatment. The CDR3 DNA reads as TGCGCCAGCAGCTTGGGGCAGCGGGGGAGGGCCGACGAGCAGTACTTC. Translated, it gives CASSLGQRGRADEQYF.